Below are 20 T cell receptor beta chains sequenced from a single sample in a study of radiotherapy plus CTLA-4 blockade in lung cancer. Using immunoSEQ multiplex PCR, the repertoire was profiled, and TCRdb retains in-frame clones only, with some absent. There are approximately 52,000 clones in the sample; approximately 80% occur only once, and about 2.2% lies in the top ten. Sequences were derived from peripheral blood, sampled from a patient treated with radiotherapy plus ipilimumab. The receptors derive from a human donor with non-small cell lung cancer whose response to radiotherapy plus ipilimumab could not be evaluated.

This chain links TRBV6-5 with TRBJ1-2; the match to TRBD1 covers 8 bases. Unmatched junction bases numbered 9, after V lost 5 bases and J lost 4 bases. CDR1 and CDR2 (germline): MNHEY, SVGAGI. This CDR3 region has 15 residues. For the CDR3, the DNA is TGTGCCAGCAGTCCAAGGACAGGGCATCGCTATGGCTACACCTTC. This translates into CASSPRTGHRYGYTF.

The chain is built from TRBV28 and TRBJ1-1; D not resolved. This CDR3 has 13 residues. Germline V CDR1 and CDR2: MDHEN, SYDVKM. V shed 4 bases and J shed 6 bases, with 12 bases lying between them. CDR3 region: CASSYGWEPEAFF. As DNA, the CDR3 is TGTGCCAGCAGTTACGGGTGGGAGCCTGAAGCTTTCTTT.

In its sample, this clone was seen a few times. The chain joins TRBV30 to TRBJ2-7; 7 nucleotides match TRBD1. CDR1 and CDR2 from the germline V gene are GTSNPN and SVGIG (reference sequence). Unmatched junction bases numbered 4, after V lost 3 bases and J lost 2 bases. This CDR3 spans 13 amino acids. The CDR3 DNA reads TGTGCCTGGAGCGCCGGGACAGCCTACGAGCAGTACTTC. Encoded protein: CAWSAGTAYEQYF.

The J gene is TRBJ2-1, the V gene TRBV7-9, with 7 bases fitting TRBD1. V was clipped by 11 bases and J by 7 bases; unmatched bases: 8. The CDR3 is 12 residues long. Germline V lookup: CDR1 SEHNR, CDR2 FQNEAQ (reference sequence). The CDR3 region is CADRDGLNEQFF. The CDR3 DNA reads as TGTGCCGACAGGGACGGGCTTAATGAGCAGTTCTTC.

This clone showed up just a few times. V is TRBV6-6 and J is TRBJ1-5; D might be TRBD1 (6 bases). The CDR3 is 13 residues long. V was clipped by 4 bases and J by 6 bases, with 10 bases between them. Germline CDR1 reads MNHNY; CDR2 reads SVGAGI (reference sequence). CDR3 amino acids: CASSSLQGQPQHF. Written as DNA, the CDR3 is TGTGCCAGCAGTTCCCTACAGGGTCAGCCCCAGCATTTT.

This rearrangement joins TRBV7-9 to TRBJ2-3, with 8 bases lining up with TRBD1. This CDR3 region has 16 residues. Per germline, CDR1 SEHNR and CDR2 FQNEAQ (reference sequence). With 3 bases clipped from V and 4 bases from J, the junction kept 9 bases outside the gene matches. The CDR3 nucleotides are TGTGCCAGCAGCTTCGGCGGGACAGGTGGATCAGATACGCAGTATTTT. Translated, it gives CASSFGGTGGSDTQYF.

This clone has a single count. The chain couples TRBV5-4 to TRBJ1-2; possibly TRBD1 for D (6 bases). V lost 6 bases and J 4 bases, leaving 10 bases between the germline ends. CDR1 and CDR2 (germline): SGHNT, YYREEE (reference sequence). The CDR3 covers 12 residues. The DNA of the CDR3 is TGTGCCAGCAACAGGGAGTCCTATGGCTACACCTTC. Translated, it gives CASNRESYGYTF.

This clone appeared a few times. The chain joins TRBV5-6 to TRBJ1-1; no reliable D call. Germline values: CDR1 SGHDT, CDR2 YYEEEE. The CDR3 is 15 amino acids. V was pared by 4 bases and J by 4 bases, with 17 bases between. The CDR3 protein is CASSPGSLLVTEAFF. The CDR3, as DNA: TGTGCCAGCAGCCCGGGTTCACTCTTGGTCACTGAAGCTTTCTTT.

This chain connects TRBV5-1 to TRBJ1-1; D uncertain. Between the trimmed V and J ends, which lost 2 bases and 0 bases, there was a span of 5 bases. There are 13 residues in the CDR3. The V gene's germline CDR1 is SGHRS and CDR2 YFSETQ. The CDR3 region is CASSFGMNTEAFF. CDR3 bases: TGCGCCAGCAGCTTTGGCATGAACACTGAAGCTTTCTTT.

As regards this clone: The junction departs from germline at one end; a sequencing error may be responsible. Other DNA sequences in the same sample also yield this CDR3. The genes are TRBV29-1 and TRBJ2-7; a weak D match, TRBD2 (7 bases). This CDR3 has 12 residues. In germline, CDR1 is SQVTM, CDR2 ANQGSEA. The CDR3 nucleotides read TGCAGCGCCGCCTGGGGGGGGCGGGAGCGGTACTTC. It yields the protein CSAAWGGRERYF.

The rearrangement uses TRBV5-1 and TRBJ2-5; 7 nucleotides line up with TRBD1. Trimming cost V 4 bases and J 2 bases; bases outside gene matches: 5. This CDR3 is 14 amino acids long. CDR1 is SGHRS and CDR2 is YFSETQ in the germline V gene. CDR3 coding DNA: TGCGCCAGCAGCCACTCAGGGGGACAAGAGACCCAGTACTTC. Its protein is CASSHSGGQETQYF.

This clone was seen only a few times. The chain combines TRBV6-5 with TRBJ1-1, with D maybe TRBD1 (6 bases). The germline V gene encodes CDR1 MNHEY and CDR2 SVGAGI. This CDR3 spans 15 amino acids. Deletions cut 6 bases from V and 4 bases from J, with 18 bases between. The CDR3 sequence: CASRIKGGVGTEAFF. As DNA, the CDR3 is TGTGCCAGCAGGATTAAAGGGGGAGTGGGCACTGAAGCTTTCTTT.

The chain carries TRBV4-2 and TRBJ2-1, with D hard to call. Trimming pared 1 base from V and 0 bases from J, leaving 16 bases between. CDR1 is LGHNA and CDR2 is YNFKEQ in the germline V gene. CDR3 size: 18 residues. The CDR3 region is CASSQGLAALTSYNEQFF. For the CDR3, the DNA is TGTGCCAGCAGCCAAGGTTTAGCTGCCTTAACCTCCTACAATGAGCAGTTCTTC.

The chain links TRBV25-1 to TRBJ2-7; 9 bases are a match to TRBD1. This CDR3 comprises 15 residues. Trimming removed 4 bases from V and 4 bases from J; junction bases left unmatched: 8. CDR1 and CDR2 (germline): MGHDK, SYGVNS. This CDR3 reads CASSGGTGWEYEQYF. CDR3 nucleotides: TGTGCCAGCAGTGGGGGGACAGGGTGGGAATACGAGCAGTACTTC.

This clone was seen more than once but under ten times. This chain's CDR3 is CASSEEASVNQPQHF. CDR3 DNA: TGCGCCAGCAGTGAGGAGGCATCCGTAAATCAGCCCCAGCATTTT. The rearrangement links TRBV10-2 to TRBJ1-5, with D uncertain. CDR1 is WSHSY, CDR2 SAAADI, per germline. V was pared by 2 bases and J by 4 bases, with 12 bases between. This CDR3 is built from 15 residues.

The rearrangement joins TRBV2 to TRBJ1-1; no definite D call. This CDR3 contains 13 residues. Germline values: CDR1 SNHLY, CDR2 FYNNEI. V was clipped by 4 bases and J by 6 bases, with 12 bases between them. The CDR3 reads CASSAGGISEAFF. The CDR3 DNA follows: TGTGCCAGCAGTGCAGGCGGGATTTCTGAAGCTTTCTTT.

The rearrangement uses TRBV29-1 and TRBJ2-6; D is undetermined. Trimming removed 3 bases from V and 4 bases from J, with 4 bases in between. Germline V gene data show CDR1 as SQVTM and CDR2 as ANQGSEA. The CDR3 runs 12 residues. The CDR3 is CSVDSGANVLTF. In nucleotides, the CDR3 is TGCAGCGTTGACTCCGGGGCCAACGTCCTGACTTTC.

This sequence joins TRBV19 and TRBJ2-2; 7 bases align to TRBD2. Germline CDR1 reads LNHDA; CDR2 reads SQIVND (reference sequence). Trimming removed 7 bases from V and 6 bases from J; junction bases left unmatched: 11. The CDR3 is made up of 15 amino acids. This chain's CDR3 is CASTAGLRFAGELFF. In nucleotides, the CDR3 is TGTGCCAGTACCGCGGGACTACGATTCGCCGGGGAGCTGTTTTTT. The full variable domain, rest sourced from reference TRBV19 and TRBJ2-2, is DGGITQSPKYLFRKEGQNVTLSCEQNLNHDAMYWYRQDPGQGLRLIYYSQIVNDFQKGDIAEGYSVSREKKESFPLTVTSAQKNPTAFYLCASTAGLRFAGELFFGEGSRLTVL.

The V call is TRBV28, the J call TRBJ2-5; a possible D gene is TRBD2 (7 bases). The V gene lost 8 bases and the J gene lost 1 base, with 17 bases spanning the gap. This CDR3 contains 15 residues. Germline V gene data show CDR1 as MDHEN and CDR2 as SYDVKM. This CDR3 reads CASRPGGGGQETQYF. Written as DNA, the CDR3 is TGTGCCAGCCGGCCGGGGGGCGGGGGCCAAGAGACCCAGTACTTC.

The chain carries TRBV6-1 and TRBJ1-1; D unclear. Germline V gives CDR1 MNHNS, CDR2 SASEGT. V lost 5 bases and J 0 bases, leaving 4 bases between the germline ends. The CDR3 is made up of 12 amino acids. In DNA, the CDR3 is TGTGCCAGCAGTCAGTTGAACACTGAAGCTTTCTTT. This codes for CASSQLNTEAFF.